One sample yielded the 13 T cell receptor beta chains listed below, sequenced in a study of Ad26.COV2.S vaccination and SARS-CoV-2 variants. TCRdb's table, derived via immunoSEQ multiplex PCR, lists solely in-frame clones and lacks some. Of about 98,000 clones in the sample, about three quarters are singletons; the top ten hold 17%. Specimen: peripheral blood, collected after recovery from COVID-19. Receptor source: a human donor who had recovered from COVID-19.

This chain links TRBV12-3 or TRBV12-4 with TRBJ2-5; D is unclear. The CDR3 has 11 amino acids. V was shortened by 5 bases and J by 1 base, with 2 bases between the two germline ends. CDR3 residues: CASSAQETQYF. CDR3 bases: TGTGCCAGCAGTGCCCAAGAGACCCAGTACTTC.

This sequence joins TRBV2 and TRBJ2-7, with D uncertain. CDR3 size: 11 residues. The V and J ends lost 7 bases and 0 bases respectively, with 4 bases between them. Germline V gives CDR1 SNHLY, CDR2 FYNNEI. The CDR3 DNA reads as TGTGCCAGCACCTACTCCTACGAGCAGTACTTC. Translated: CASTYSYEQYF.

In this sample, this clone turned up once. The chain recombines TRBV2 with TRBJ2-1; 10 bases are a match to TRBD1. The CDR3 loop spans 13 amino acids. J was trimmed by 7 bases and V by 8 bases; bases with no gene match: 5. Germline CDR1 reads SNHLY; CDR2 reads FYNNEI. Written as DNA, the CDR3 is TGTGCCAGCGGGACAGGGGTGTTAAATGAGCAGTTCTTC. Its protein is CASGTGVLNEQFF. Using reference TRBV2 and TRBJ2-1 for the parts outside the CDR3, the full variable domain is EPEVTQTPSHQVTQMGQEVILRCVPISNHLYFYWYRQILGQKVEFLVSFYNNEISEKSEIFDDQFSVERPDGSNFTLKIRSTKLEDSAMYFCASGTGVLNEQFFGPGTRLTVL.

As to this clone: The junction departs from the called germline gene at one end, perhaps through a read error. The chain couples TRBV28 to TRBJ1-1, with D possibly matching TRBD1 (5 bases). Germline lookup yields CDR1 MDHEN and CDR2 SYDVKM. This CDR3 is built from 16 residues. The CDR3 reads CASNLQQVNENTEAFF. The CDR3 DNA follows: TGTGCCAGCAATTTACAACAGGTTAACGAGAACACTGAAGCTTTCTTT.

The chain joins TRBV19 to TRBJ1-1; D uncertain. This CDR3 spans 13 amino acids. CDR1 and CDR2 (germline): LNHDA, SQIVND (reference sequence). V was clipped by 5 bases and J by 1 base, with 8 bases between them. Written as DNA, the CDR3 is TGTGCCAGTAGTTGGACGGGGAACACTGAAGCTTTCTTT. Translating it yields CASSWTGNTEAFF.

This chain connects TRBV27 to TRBJ1-6, with D perhaps TRBD1 (5 bases). There are 14 residues in the CDR3. Trimming pared 11 bases from V and 0 bases from J, leaving 11 bases between. CDR1 is MNHEY, CDR2 SMNVEV, per germline (reference sequence). CDR3 sequence reads: CASGPRSYNSPLHF. The DNA of the CDR3 is TGTGCCTCGGGGCCACGCTCCTATAATTCACCCCTCCACTTT.

The chain links TRBV19 to TRBJ2-4; TRBD2 matches 9 bases. V was pared by 6 bases and J by 1 base, with 13 bases of the junction left unmatched. This CDR3 contains 18 residues. Germline CDR1 reads LNHDA; CDR2 reads SQIVND (reference sequence). This CDR3 reads CASSSAVAGVGAKNIQYF. CDR3 coding DNA: TGTGCCAGTAGCTCCGCGGTAGCGGGGGTTGGGGCCAAAAACATTCAGTACTTC. The whole variable domain, remainder taken from reference TRBV19 and TRBJ2-4, is DGGITQSPKYLFRKEGQNVTLSCEQNLNHDAMYWYRQDPGQGLRLIYYSQIVNDFQKGDIAEGYSVSREKKESFPLTVTSAQKNPTAFYLCASSSAVAGVGAKNIQYFGAGTRLSVL.

The J gene is TRBJ2-2, the V gene TRBV11-2; D is possibly TRBD1 (5 bases). Deletions cut 5 bases from V and 1 base from J, with 8 bases between. The CDR3 covers 14 residues. Germline CDR1 reads SGHAT; CDR2 reads FQNNGV. CDR3 nucleotides: TGTGCCAGCAGCCGAAGGGGGAACACCGGGGAGCTGTTTTTT. It codes for CASSRRGNTGELFF.

The chain recombines TRBV28 with TRBJ1-5; tentative D call: TRBD1 (6 bases). The CDR3 spans 14 residues. The germline V gene has CDR1 MDHEN and CDR2 SYDVKM. Trimming pared 6 bases from V and 5 bases from J, leaving 14 bases between. The CDR3 DNA reads as TGTGCCAGCAGCGCGGACAGCGATTATCAGCCCCAGCATTTT. Translated: CASSADSDYQPQHF. The whole variable domain, remainder taken from reference TRBV28 and TRBJ1-5, is DVKVTQSSRYLVKRTGEKVFLECVQDMDHENMFWYRQDPGLGLRLIYFSYDVKMKEKGDIPEGYSVSREKKERFSLILESASTNQTSMYLCASSADSDYQPQHFGDGTRLSIL.

V is TRBV6-5 and J is TRBJ2-2; 11 bases fit TRBD2. The CDR3 is 14 amino acids. Trimming took 7 bases from V and 3 from J; bases not matched to a gene: 1. Germline assignment: CDR1 MNHEY and CDR2 SVGAGI. CDR3 bases: TGTGCCAGCAAGACTAGCGGGGACACCGGGGAGCTGTTTTTT. Translated, it gives CASKTSGDTGELFF.

The chain joins TRBV21-1 to TRBJ1-5. TRBV21-1 is a pseudogene. The CDR3 covers 15 residues. The CDR3 loop reads CASSSRAQSGEPQHF. In DNA, the CDR3 is TGTGCCAGCAGCTCCCGGGCCCAGAGCGGTGAACCCCAGCATTTT.

This chain connects TRBV30 to TRBJ2-3; D is unclear. With 2 bases removed from V and 0 bases from J, the gap between germline ends came to 18 bases. Germline-derived CDR1 and CDR2 are GTSNPN and SVGIG (reference sequence). This CDR3 region has 17 residues. The CDR3 here is CAWSPTFWGLSTDTQYF. CDR3 nucleotide sequence: TGTGCCTGGAGTCCTACGTTTTGGGGTCTGAGCACAGATACGCAGTATTTT.

This chain uses TRBV7-2 with TRBJ2-5; no reliable D call. Trimming removed 9 bases from V and 7 bases from J, with 18 bases in between. This CDR3 spans 13 amino acids. The germline CDR1 and CDR2 sequences are SGHTA and FQGNSA. The CDR3 sequence is CASSEGPPGTQYF. DNA for the CDR3: TGTGCCAGTTCCGAAGGGCCCCCGGGGACCCAGTACTTC.